The next 3 T cell receptor beta chains were all read from a single sample in a study of shared clonotypes between healthy human individuals. TCRdb's copy holds only in-frame clones and misses some; the assay was immunoSEQ multiplex PCR. The data hold around 500,000 clones, with 79% observed a single time. The sample comprised PBMCs. The receptors come from a woman in her thirties or forties in good health. Some clones in this sample may be carry-over from other donors' samples.

The chain links TRBV7-2 to TRBJ1-2, with D possibly matching TRBD1 (5 bases). The CDR3 length is 15 residues. Germline-derived CDR1 and CDR2 are SGHTA and FQGNSA. V was trimmed by 1 base and J by 4 bases, leaving 13 bases between them. The CDR3 loop reads CASSLVTGGGYGYTF. The CDR3 bases are TGTGCCAGCAGCTTAGTCACCGGGGGGGGCTATGGCTACACCTTC. The full variable domain, completed using reference TRBV7-2 and TRBJ1-2, is GAGVSQSPSNKVTEKGKDVELRCDPISGHTALYWYRQSLGQGLEFLIYFQGNSAPDKSGLPSDRFSAERTGGSVSTLTIQRTQQEDSAVYLCASSLVTGGGYGYTFGSGTRLTVV.

This clone was found a few times. V and J are TRBV29-1 and TRBJ2-1; D may be TRBD2 (6 bases). With 2 bases removed from V and 5 bases from J, the gap between germline ends came to 16 bases. Germline assignment: CDR1 SQVTM and CDR2 ANQGSEA. The CDR3 is 15 residues long. The CDR3 sequence: CSVELVGGKNNEQFF. Here the CDR3 DNA reads TGCAGCGTTGAACTGGTAGGAGGGAAAAACAATGAGCAGTTCTTC.

V gene TRBV5-1 combines with J gene TRBJ2-5, with D uncertain. Germline lookup yields CDR1 SGHRS and CDR2 YFSETQ. The CDR3 has 14 amino acids. Trimming pared 4 bases from V and 3 bases from J, leaving 13 bases between. CDR3 DNA sequence: TGCGCCAGCAGCCTAACACAGCCTGAAGAGACCCAGTACTTC. Translation gives CASSLTQPEETQYF.